The clone carrying this T cell receptor beta chain was recorded a few times. Its antigen is not identified. The data belong to a study of CD4 T cells in relation to SARS-CoV-2 and coronaviruses. Study overall: TCR beta CDR3s were sequenced after 10-day antigen culture of PBMCs. Negative control cultures got HIV-1 Nef peptides or no peptide.

Overall study findings and caveats: Roughly 69% of donors had memory CD4+ clonotypes crossrecognizing SARS-CoV-2 and common cold coronavirus spike.

Sequencing was performed with immunoSEQ multiplex PCR; in TCRdb, only in-frame clones are kept and a portion is missing. The sample holds 25,000 to 30,000 clones, over 60% seen once. CD4+ T cells from unexposed donors were obtained before the COVID-19 pandemic (2011-2018). After ten to eleven days of culture, CD4+ T cells were isolated. The sequence came from a human donor in good health. Sequencing was carried out using CD4+ T cells from PBMCs, cultured in vitro.

The CDR3: CASSLNGDEQFF. The CDR3 DNA follows: TGTGCCAGCAGTTTAAACGGGGATGAGCAGTTCTTC. The V call is TRBV12-3 or TRBV12-4, the J call TRBJ2-1; weak D call: TRBD2 (5 bases). This CDR3 spans 12 amino acids. V lost 2 bases to trimming and J lost 8 bases, with 7 bases between them.